The clone carrying this TCR beta chain was detected many times. Germline values: CDR1 SGHRS, CDR2 YFSETQ. The CDR3 has 14 residues. V gave up 6 bases and J gave up 5 bases, with 15 bases separating them. This record comes from a study of metastatic and nonmetastatic thyroid tumors. In the authors' methods: CDR3 differences across clinicopathological groups were used to build a distant-metastasis classifier for papillary thyroid cancer. TCRdb re-called the PCR reads via MiXCR. V and J calls and clone size were set by TCRdb, not the authors. The table shows some 38,000 clones, with roughly 14% occurring only once. The entire patient cohort was treatment-naive prior to thyroid surgery.

The sequence derives from a female donor with papillary thyroid cancer or a benign thyroid nodule (not recorded which). Some clones in this sample may be carry-over from other donors' samples. The rearrangement joins TRBV5-1 to TRBJ2-1, with D perhaps TRBD2 (6 bases). Material for sequencing was blood. The CDR3 bases are TGCGCCAGCACCTTCGGGGGAAAGAACAATGAGCAGTTCTTC. Protein: CASTFGGKNNEQFF.